The sequence of this T cell receptor (beta chain) was determined in a study of blood T cell repertoires in COVID-19. Study-wide background: T cells, B-cell-depleted T cells, or PBMCs supplied cDNA or gDNA.

Sequencing was performed with immunoSEQ multiplex PCR; in TCRdb, only in-frame clones are kept and a portion is missing. The sample shows 250,000 or so clones, about 80% of them seen only once. Per the germline V gene, CDR1 is KGHSH and CDR2 is LQKENI. Trimming pared 1 base from V and 4 bases from J, leaving 8 bases between. The CDR3 is 14 residues long. Among Cohort 3 donors, those recovered had two negative PCRs, clearance, or symptom resolution. The sample taken for sequencing was PBMCs or T cells enriched from blood (not recorded which). This chain joins TRBV18 and TRBJ2-1; D call uncertain. This TCR was recovered from a man in his sixties who had recovered from COVID-19. CDR3 amino acids: CASSPLAGYNEQFF. The CDR3 DNA sequence: TGTGCCAGCTCACCACTGGCCGGGTACAATGAGCAGTTCTTC.